This entry features one T cell receptor beta chain sequence. Ten or more counts support this clone. Its antigen remains undetermined. Qualities for individual bases were not recorded, and no much larger clone is one base off. This entry belongs to a study of cytomegalovirus exposure and HLA in healthy donors (dated by TCRdb to about 2017). Background for the entire study: An earlier analysis of approximately 640 of the donors reported 250 to 350 Gb of sequence data and 117 million unique TCR beta sequences from 150 million to 200 million T cells. An early release covering over 500 HLA-typed donors comprised about 290 gigabases of sequencing data and about 90 million unique TCR sequences. Of the 398 genotyped donors, over 70% fell in the genetic ancestry cluster associated with self-reported Caucasian donors. The study aimed to test whether signatures of past pathogen exposure could be identified by cataloging public T cell receptors. Using immunosequencing, the study profiled T cell repertoires from fewer than 700 subjects and related those repertoires to cytomegalovirus serostatus. Besides the first cohort of roughly 660 subjects, a separate validation cohort made up of roughly 120 different subjects was used. To predict cytomegalovirus infection status, the study brought together high-throughput TCR immunosequencing, statistical association of individual TCRs with disease status, and machine learning. A later analysis re-examined previously published TCR beta repertoires from roughly 720 donors and added high-resolution HLA genotyping to investigate patterns of TCR occurrence. Rather than drawing on any new phenotypic data, the later analysis identified candidate immune exposures from TCR beta sequences and the way those sequences occurred across donors. To decide whether each TCR beta V gene segment behaved as functional or pseudogenic, an earlier analysis of some 600 of the donors relied on high-throughput TCR beta sequencing. Alongside the repertoire data, information on donor age, sex, ethnicity and CMV serostatus was compiled. Genome-wide SNP genotypes for about 65% of the 666 donors were used in a later genetic analysis, which treated that subset as a discovery cohort. All discovery cohort repertoires had been generated using a single sequencing platform. Both class I and class II loci were covered by HLA typing, at four-digit resolution. The number of typed donors differed by locus: about 620-640 for A, B, C, DRB1 and DQB1; some 500 for DQA1; 606 for DPA1; and around 470 for DPB1. About five DR-DQ haplotypes were treated as single units for association and clustering because of strong linkage in the cohort. Across some 400 genotyped donors of the cohort, an average of approximately 240,000 unique TCR beta nucleotide sequences per donor were sequenced, and approximately 17% of those sequences were non-productive. The paper's findings and limits, for the study overall: Correlated functional status among segregating V segments might reflect linkage disequilibrium, but an unknown experimental factor could not be ruled out. Most TCR sequences were seen in very few donors, while some public TCRs were found in many individuals. Several of the top co-occurrence clusters appeared to be linked to parvovirus B19, influenza, CMV and Epstein-Barr virus, according to a later analysis. Because HLA typing was unavailable for some donors at each locus, only the typed subset was used in association tests. Compared with equally common non-associated chains, HLA-associated TCR beta chains in a later analysis were more clonally expanded and had lower generation probabilities. At a false discovery rate of 0.05, a later analysis linked under 20,000 TCR beta sequences to specific HLA alleles. According to the authors, the approach could potentially be generalized to other disease states and immunological phenotypes. The sequencing pipeline was judged likely to have produced a cluster of highly shared sequence variants as a technical artifact. Roughly uniform sequencing depth across donors was assumed in presence/absence analyses, although this assumption may not hold. The study listed 150 to 200 TCR beta chains as associated with cytomegalovirus. When HLA alleles, especially DR and DQ, strongly co-occurred, attributing TCR associations to individual alleles was difficult. In a later genetic analysis, a missense DCLRE1C variant was associated with V-gene and J-gene trimming of TCR beta chains, and the association was replicated in an independent cohort. The 87-base-pair reads could not distinguish some IMGT-functional V segments, including TRBV6-2 and TRBV6-3, so those segments were excluded. CMV serostatus was the only immune exposure information available for the cohort. In a later analysis, the rate of TCR association differed among HLA loci, with DRB1 alleles having the most associated TCRs and HLA-C alleles having the fewest. A further reported finding was that TCR beta sequences accurately predicted the HLA-A and HLA-B alleles for most subjects in the first cohort. Broadly in line with IMGT annotations, most TCR beta V segments showed up in productive rearrangements about 90% or about 30% of the time in an earlier analysis of a few hundred of the donors. A few of the identified cytomegalovirus-associated TCR beta chains were confirmed in vitro to be specific for cytomegalovirus antigens. This cohort had only TCR beta chains sequenced, and the lack of alpha or paired-chain data limited which features could be detected. According to a later analysis, most CMV-associated TCR beta chains appeared to be HLA-restricted, and the HLA associations seemed to be driven largely by CMV exposure. The classifier was reported to diagnose cytomegalovirus status with high specificity and sensitivity in both the original cohort and the validation cohort. Compared with the roughly 720-donor mean, donors in an Asian-associated ancestry cluster had fewer N-insertions in productive TCRs, according to a later genetic analysis. Because counts were too low, about 15 rarely observed V segments, including chromosome 9 orphons, were left out of the earlier analysis of approximately 580 of the donors.

Deletion took 1 base off V and 3 bases off J, with a span of 13 bases between the germline ends. Taken from the germline V gene, the CDR1 and CDR2 loops are MNHNS and SASEGT. The CDR3 goes from the cysteine to the phenylalanine over 15 residues. Of the read, only the CDR3 DNA is kept; its 45 bases are in frame from base 1. Library construction relied on the immunoSEQ multiplex PCR assay. A mixture of 60 forward primers for TCR Vbeta segments and 13 reverse primers for TCR Jbeta segments was used in the multiplex PCR. The CDR3 region of rearranged TCR beta genes was amplified from genomic DNA with a multiplex PCR assay. On the Illumina HiSeq System, the amplified TCR beta libraries were sequenced as 87-base-pair reads. The authors processed their data as follows. Across the 700 or so repertoires, a later analysis counted about 81 million unique TCR beta chains, around 11 million of which were shared by at least two donors. Raw reads were error-corrected and collapsed into unique sequences with a nearest-neighbor algorithm that merged closely related sequences to remove PCR and sequencing errors. To assign V, D and J gene segments, CDR3 sequences were aligned to IMGT reference sequences. For a sequence to be retained, at least a six-nucleotide match to both a V gene segment and a J gene segment was required. Rearrangements were called productive when the CDR3 lacked stop codons and stayed in frame with V and J; all others were non-productive. Following IMGT convention, CDR3 was defined as the stretch from the second conserved V-encoded cysteine to the conserved J-encoded phenylalanine. Sequences without an unambiguous match to a single V gene segment were excluded from the earlier analysis of about 630 of the donors. In an earlier analysis of several hundred of the donors, V segments were called functional above 56.7% productive rearrangements and were called segregating when the between-donor standard deviation exceeded 5%. A statistical classification framework was built for diagnosing cytomegalovirus status from the catalog of TCR beta chain sequences. A later analysis assigned V and J genes by comparing TCR nucleotide sequences with IMGT/GENE-DB human TR gene sequences. Using the TCRdist pipeline, a later analysis assigned CDR3 sequences along with most-parsimonious VDJ recombination scenarios. A later analysis defined each TCR beta chain by its CDR3 amino acid sequence plus V-gene family, and excluded reads lacking a unique V-gene family. A later analysis removed roughly 590 highly shared, low-generation-probability nucleotide sequences to deal with suspected cross-contamination and a sequencing artifact. In a later analysis, a clonal expansion index was calculated for each public chain from normalized within-repertoire ranks of inferred template counts. A later analysis computed generation probabilities with a VDJ recombination model fitted to out-of-frame rearrangements, and checked the results against IGoR. In a later analysis, TCR-TCR, TCR-HLA and TCR-CMV co-occurrence was scored with hypergeometric tests, and a repertoire-size bias correction was applied to TCR pairs. To estimate false discovery rates, a later analysis permuted the HLA or CMV assignments 20 times. A later analysis grouped co-occurring TCRs with DBSCAN, adding TCRdist sequence similarity when clustering within HLA-allele-positive subsets. Co-occurrence clustering excluded repertoires with fewer than 30,000 or more than 120,000 public chains, plus five with anomalous nucleotide sharing. TCRdb stores this immuneACCESS table with in-frame sequences only. Part of the clones is absent; in the studies checked, under half of the shortfall reflects unresolved V genes, and no reason is known for the rest. From that table come the V and J calls and clone size; the DNA was used to work out D and trimming. For this sample there are 150,000 to 200,000 clones; 9.5% appear just once. The ten biggest clones cover 1% to 1.5% of the sample.

The cohort consisted of 600 to 750 healthy bone marrow donors. At the time of sampling, every cohort member was nominally healthy, though immune exposures that went unrecorded were likely present. The donor tested CMV seropositive, placing the donor among the roughly 300 seropositive members of the cohort. A peripheral blood sample was collected from each donor, and TCR beta sequencing was performed on peripheral blood mononuclear cells. Genomic DNA was extracted from the blood cell samples with the Qiagen DNeasy Blood Extraction Kit. The source is a woman in her twenties or thirties in good health and CMV-seropositive. The rearranged chain carries TRBV6-1 and TRBJ2-7, with TRBD1 perhaps the D gene, on 5 matching bases. The specimen sequenced was PBMCs. The nucleotide sequence reads as follows: TGTGCCAGCAGTGAAGAAGCAGGGCTAAACTACGAGCAGTACTTC. This sequence encodes CASSEEAGLNYEQYF.